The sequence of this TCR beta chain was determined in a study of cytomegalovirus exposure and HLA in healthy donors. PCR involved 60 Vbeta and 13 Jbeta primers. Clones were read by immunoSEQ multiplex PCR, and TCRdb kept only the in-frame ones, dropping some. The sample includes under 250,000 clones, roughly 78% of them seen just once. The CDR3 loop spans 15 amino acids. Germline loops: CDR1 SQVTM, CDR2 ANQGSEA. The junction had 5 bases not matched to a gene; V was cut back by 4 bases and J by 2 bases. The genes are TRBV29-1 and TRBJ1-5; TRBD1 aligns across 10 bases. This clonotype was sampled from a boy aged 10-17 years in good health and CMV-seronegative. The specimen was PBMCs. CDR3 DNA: TGCAGCGTTGGACAGGGGGCGGGGGGCAATCAGCCCCAGCATTTT. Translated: CSVGQGAGGNQPQHF.